This TCR beta chain derives from a study of blood T cell repertoires in COVID-19. In the source study's methods: It was from reference gene primer amplification that nucleated cell counts were estimated. Assay used: immunoSEQ multiplex PCR; TCRdb lists only in-frame clones, some missing. V, J and clone size were drawn from that table, and D and trimming were deduced from the DNA. Here the sample spans more than 250,000 clones, roughly 90% being singletons. Between the trimmed V and J ends, which lost 2 bases and 7 bases, there was a span of 6 bases. From germline, CDR1 is MRHNA and CDR2 SNTAGT. The CDR3 length is 13 residues.

The source is a man aged 18-30 years who had recovered from COVID-19. V and J are TRBV6-4 and TRBJ1-6; D is perhaps TRBD1 (6 bases). The specimen sequenced was peripheral blood. CDR3 sequence reads: CASSDRGNSPLHF. Here the CDR3 DNA reads TGTGCCAGCAGTGACAGGGGGAATTCACCCCTCCACTTT.